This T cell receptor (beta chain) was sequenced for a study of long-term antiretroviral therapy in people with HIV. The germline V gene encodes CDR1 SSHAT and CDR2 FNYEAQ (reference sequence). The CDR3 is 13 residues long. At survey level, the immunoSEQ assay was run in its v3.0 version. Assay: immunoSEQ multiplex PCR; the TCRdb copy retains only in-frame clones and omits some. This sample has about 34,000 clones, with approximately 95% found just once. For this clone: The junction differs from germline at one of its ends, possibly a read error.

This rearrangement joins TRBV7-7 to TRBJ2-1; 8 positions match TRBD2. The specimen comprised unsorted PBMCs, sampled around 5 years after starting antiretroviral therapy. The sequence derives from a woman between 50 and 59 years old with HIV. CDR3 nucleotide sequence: TGTGCTAGCAGCTTGGGCGGGGGGAATGAGCAGTTCTTC. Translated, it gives CASSLGGGNEQFF.